One and the same sample provided the 17 T cell receptor beta chains below, sequenced in a study of CD4 T cells in relation to SARS-CoV-2 and coronaviruses. The unexposed donors gave CD4+ T cells in 2011-2018, prior to COVID-19. Assay used: immunoSEQ multiplex PCR; TCRdb lists only in-frame clones, some missing. The data show 50,000 to 70,000 clones, around 87% seen once. Sequences were obtained from memory CD4+ T cells from PBMCs. These receptors were taken from a human donor in good health.

V and J are TRBV5-1 and TRBJ2-2; TRBD1 agrees at 7 bases. V trimming: 2 bases; J trimming: 2 bases; junction bases outside the gene matches: 9. The CDR3 is 17 residues long. Germline V gene data show CDR1 as SGHRS and CDR2 as YFSETQ. The CDR3 coding sequence is TGCGCCAGCAGCTTCGGGACAGCCCGCTTTAACACCGGGGAGCTGTTTTTT. Residues: CASSFGTARFNTGELFF.

The chain couples TRBV29-1 to TRBJ2-1, with 8 bases aligning to TRBD2. The CDR3 has 13 residues. The V gene end was trimmed by 3 bases and the J gene end by 5 bases; junction bases not matched to a gene: 3. Germline V gene data show CDR1 as SQVTM and CDR2 as ANQGSEA. DNA of the CDR3: TGCAGCGTTGAGCGGGGGGCACACAATGAGCAGTTCTTC. Translating gives CSVERGAHNEQFF.

This chain joins TRBV20-1 and TRBJ2-7; a weak D match, TRBD1 (6 bases). This CDR3 contains 11 residues. CDR1 is DFQATT, CDR2 SNEGSKA, per germline (reference sequence). V gave up 5 bases and J gave up 8 bases, with 13 bases separating them. The CDR3 nucleotides read TGCAGTGCTTTACAGGGTTTACAGCAGTACTTC. Amino acids: CSALQGLQQYF.

The rearrangement joins TRBV6-2 or TRBV6-3 to TRBJ2-2, with 7 bases identical to TRBD2. The length of the CDR3 is 16 residues. The J segment lost 2 bases and the V segment lost 4 bases, leaving 7 bases of the junction unmatched. Germline loops: CDR1 MNHEY, CDR2 SVGEGT. Here the CDR3 reads CASSSGSSGNTGELFF. For the CDR3, the DNA is TGTGCCAGCAGTTCTGGGTCTAGCGGAAACACCGGGGAGCTGTTTTTT.

The chain joins TRBV11-3 to TRBJ2-2, with 10 bases matching TRBD1. The trim removed 5 bases at V and 2 bases at J, leaving 5 bases unmatched. From germline, CDR1 is SGHNT and CDR2 YENEEA. The CDR3 contains 16 residues. This CDR3 reads CASSRQGAQNTGELFF. CDR3 bases: TGTGCCAGCAGCCGACAGGGGGCACAAAACACCGGGGAGCTGTTTTTT.

This clone is a singleton in its sample. The J gene is TRBJ1-4, the V gene TRBV2; D unresolved. Germline values: CDR1 SNHLY, CDR2 FYNNEI. This CDR3 is 12 amino acids long. V gave up 7 bases and J gave up 4 bases, with 7 bases separating them. In DNA form, the CDR3 reads TGTGCCAGCACGGAAAATAATGAAAAACTGTTTTTT. This translates into CASTENNEKLFF.

V usage is TRBV6-2 or TRBV6-3 and J usage is TRBJ2-5; D remains unclear. The CDR3 covers 13 residues. Deletions cut 2 bases from V and 4 bases from J, with 8 bases between. Germline V gene sequence: CDR1 MNHEY, CDR2 SVGEGT. In DNA form, the CDR3 reads TGTGCCAGCAGTTACCGATTGCGAGAGACCCAGTACTTC. Protein sequence: CASSYRLRETQYF.

This clone was seen a handful of times. Additional DNA sequences in this sample encode the identical CDR3. The chain couples TRBV5-4 to TRBJ1-2, with 10 bases fitting TRBD1. With V trimmed by 4 bases and J by 8 bases, 5 bases remained unmatched. Germline V gives CDR1 SGHNT, CDR2 YYREEE (reference sequence). The CDR3 is made up of 13 amino acids. DNA of the CDR3: TGTGCCAGCAGCAGGGACAGGGGAGGAGGCTACACCTTC. This encodes CASSRDRGGGYTF.

V and J are TRBV10-2 and TRBJ2-3; 9 nucleotides line up with TRBD2. The CDR3 spans 16 residues. With V trimmed by 6 bases and J by 3 bases, 10 bases remained unmatched. Germline CDR1 is WSHSY and CDR2 is SAAADI. CDR3 sequence reads: CASRDVSGSGTDTQYF. CDR3 coding DNA: TGCGCCAGCAGAGATGTTAGCGGGAGCGGGACAGATACGCAGTATTTT.

This chain joins TRBV5-1 and TRBJ2-3; no clear D gene. The CDR3 runs to 12 residues. Trimming cost V 2 bases and J 2 bases, with 3 bases left between them. Germline V gives CDR1 SGHRS, CDR2 YFSETQ. The CDR3 sequence: CASSFNTDTQYF. For the CDR3, the DNA is TGCGCCAGCAGCTTCAACACAGATACGCAGTATTTT.

This chain's CDR3 is CASSPQGARPEAFF. The CDR3 DNA reads TGTGCCAGCTCACCACAGGGGGCGCGGCCCGAAGCTTTCTTT. This sequence joins TRBV18 and TRBJ1-1; 7 bases align to TRBD1. The V and J ends lost 1 base and 8 bases, in that order; junction bases with no gene match: 7. The CDR3 is 14 amino acids. CDR1 KGHSH and CDR2 LQKENI come from the germline V gene.

The V gene is TRBV27, the J gene TRBJ1-2, with TRBD1 matching over 7 bases. Per germline, CDR1 MNHEY and CDR2 SMNVEV (reference sequence). The CDR3 loop spans 18 amino acids. The J segment lost 8 bases and the V segment lost 0 bases, leaving 18 bases of the junction unmatched. The CDR3 sequence: CASSLSGRDSLARGGYTF. The CDR3 nucleotides are TGTGCCAGCAGTTTATCGGGCCGGGACAGCCTAGCGCGGGGAGGCTACACCTTC.

The V gene is TRBV18, the J gene TRBJ2-7; a weak D match, TRBD2 (5 bases). The CDR3 covers 15 residues. V lost 4 bases and J lost 4, with 17 bases in between. Looked up from germline, CDR1 is KGHSH and CDR2 is LQKENI. DNA of the CDR3: TGTGCCAGCTCACTTTACCCGGGAACGGGATACGAGCAGTACTTC. Translating gives CASSLYPGTGYEQYF.

The chain recombines TRBV29-1 with TRBJ2-2; D remains unclear. CDR1 is SQVTM, CDR2 ANQGSEA, per germline. The CDR3 is 12 residues long. V was shortened by 7 bases and J by 4 bases, with 10 bases between the two germline ends. CDR3: CSAFIGTGELFF. CDR3 DNA sequence: TGCAGCGCCTTTATTGGCACCGGGGAGCTGTTTTTT.

This clone came up once. The gene calls are TRBV5-1 and TRBJ2-3, with TRBD1 matching 10 bases. The length of the CDR3 is 14 residues. V lost 4 bases and J lost 4; bases outside the gene matches: 3. The germline V gene encodes CDR1 SGHRS and CDR2 YFSETQ. DNA for the CDR3: TGCGCCAGCAGCGAGGGGACAGGGGCAGATACGCAGTATTTT. This gives the protein CASSEGTGADTQYF.

CDR3 residues: CASSSQGADTGELFF. The CDR3 region has the DNA TGTGCCAGCAGTTCACAGGGGGCGGACACCGGGGAGCTGTTTTTT. The chain links TRBV27 to TRBJ2-2; 9 nucleotides align to TRBD1. After removal of 4 bases from V and 3 bases from J, the junction contained 3 bases not matched to a gene. This CDR3 contains 15 residues. The germline V gene has CDR1 MNHEY and CDR2 SMNVEV (reference sequence).

The rearrangement uses TRBV19 and TRBJ2-2, with a tentative D call TRBD2 (6 bases). The CDR3 extends over 13 amino acids. Germline V gene sequence: CDR1 LNHDA, CDR2 SQIVND (reference sequence). The V end lost 1 base, the J end lost 6 bases, and 6 bases lay between the germline ends. The CDR3 protein is CASSIGGAGELFF. CDR3 in DNA: TGTGCCAGTAGTATAGGGGGGGCCGGGGAGCTGTTTTTT. Variable domain in full (rest from reference TRBV19 and TRBJ2-2): DGGITQSPKYLFRKEGQNVTLSCEQNLNHDAMYWYRQDPGQGLRLIYYSQIVNDFQKGDIAEGYSVSREKKESFPLTVTSAQKNPTAFYLCASSIGGAGELFFGEGSRLTVL.